This TCR beta chain was observed in a study of identical twins. TCRdb re-analysed the 5' RACE reads in MiXCR, keeping a single row per CDR3 protein. The sample holds some 1,700,000 distinct CDR3 sequences, about 30% seen once. The clonotype comes from a newborn girl in good health. The specimen was cord blood.

CDR3 in amino acids: CASSPPGRTNTEAFF. The CDR3 nucleotides are TGTGCCAGCAGCCCCCCTGGGCGGACGAACACTGAAGCTTTCTTT. This chain uses TRBV7-9 with TRBJ1-1, with D unresolved. Germline-derived CDR1 and CDR2 are SEHNR and FQNEAQ (reference sequence). The CDR3 consists of 15 residues. Trimming took 5 bases from V and 1 from J, leaving 14 bases between them.